The 16 T cell receptor beta chains below come from one sample, sequenced in a study of cytomegalovirus exposure and HLA in healthy donors. It was with 60 Vbeta and 13 Jbeta primers that the PCR ran. Generated by immunoSEQ multiplex PCR, the TCRdb table keeps only in-frame clones and is missing some. The sample has around 300,000 clones; about 90% are singletons. The sequenced sample was PBMCs. The origin of the receptors is a woman aged 18-29 years in good health and CMV-seronegative.

The V gene is TRBV7-9, the J gene TRBJ1-5; D gene unclear. Germline V gene lookup returns CDR1 SEHNR and CDR2 FQNEAQ (reference sequence). V was clipped by 5 bases and J by 4 bases, with 9 bases between them. CDR3 length: 13 amino acids. CDR3 sequence reads: CASSPGVNQPQHF. In DNA form, the CDR3 reads TGTGCCAGCAGCCCCGGGGTAAATCAGCCCCAGCATTTT.

The genes are TRBV7-8 and TRBJ2-7; no clear D gene. Trimming took 0 bases from V and 7 from J, leaving 7 bases between them. CDR1 and CDR2 (germline): SGHVS, FQNEAQ. This CDR3 is 12 amino acids long. CDR3 DNA: TGTGCCAGCAGCTTAGCGCTGAGGGAGCAGTACTTC. Protein product: CASSLALREQYF.

In its sample, this clone was seen a few times. The rearrangement uses TRBV7-2 and TRBJ1-1, with 7 bases matching TRBD1. This CDR3 comprises 13 residues. V shed 5 bases, J shed 11 bases, and the junction held 11 bases outside the gene matches. Germline loops: CDR1 SGHTA, CDR2 FQGNSA. CDR3 residues: CASSLYTDRSAFF. The DNA for the CDR3 is TGTGCCAGCAGCCTTTATACGGACAGGAGCGCTTTCTTT. The variable domain in full, with the rest retrieved from reference TRBV7-2 and TRBJ1-1, is GAGVSQSPSNKVTEKGKDVELRCDPISGHTALYWYRQSLGQGLEFLIYFQGNSAPDKSGLPSDRFSAERTGGSVSTLTIQRTQQEDSAVYLCASSLYTDRSAFFGQGTRLTVV.

This clone has just one count. The V gene is TRBV10-2, the J gene TRBJ2-1; 8 nucleotides agree with TRBD2. In germline, CDR1 is WSHSY, CDR2 SAAADI. The V segment lost 8 bases and the J segment 5 bases; nucleotides outside the gene matches: 5. This CDR3 spans 13 amino acids. CDR3 in amino acids: CASVGGGNNEQFF. In DNA form, the CDR3 reads TGCGCCAGCGTCGGGGGGGGAAACAATGAGCAGTTCTTC.

The chain has TRBV7-2 and TRBJ1-5, with unresolved D. Trimming removed 2 bases at V and 7 bases at J, with 12 bases between. Per the germline V gene, CDR1 is SGHTA and CDR2 is FQGNSA. This CDR3 has 14 amino acids. CDR3 sequence (DNA): TGTGCCAGCAGCTTACGATCGGGTGACCAGCCCCAGCATTTT. This gives the protein CASSLRSGDQPQHF. The complete variable domain, with remaining parts taken from reference TRBV7-2 and TRBJ1-5, reads GAGVSQSPSNKVTEKGKDVELRCDPISGHTALYWYRQSLGQGLEFLIYFQGNSAPDKSGLPSDRFSAERTGGSVSTLTIQRTQQEDSAVYLCASSLRSGDQPQHFGDGTRLSIL.

CDR3 nucleotides: TGTGCCAGCAGTGAAGGGAGCGGGGGTCCCCCCTCCTACGAGCAGTACTTC. Translating gives CASSEGSGGPPSYEQYF. The chain recombines TRBV6-1 with TRBJ2-7, with 8 bases matching TRBD2. Trimming took 1 base from V and 0 from J; bases not matched to a gene: 8. CDR1 is MNHNS and CDR2 is SASEGT in the germline V gene. The CDR3 sequence is 17 residues long.

The genes are TRBV9 and TRBJ1-6, with TRBD1 matching over 8 bases. The CDR3 contains 15 residues. CDR1 is SGDLS and CDR2 is YYNGEE in the germline V gene. The V gene end was trimmed by 0 bases and the J gene end by 10 bases; junction bases not matched to a gene: 6. The chain's CDR3 is CASSVEDRAGSPLHF. DNA of the CDR3: TGTGCCAGCAGCGTAGAGGACAGGGCAGGGTCACCCCTCCACTTT.

This clone was found a few times. This chain connects TRBV5-6 to TRBJ1-2; D is undetermined. Germline CDR1 reads SGHDT; CDR2 reads YYEEEE. Trimming shortened V by 1 base and J by 1 base, and 8 bases separated the two germline ends. CDR3 length equals 14 residues. CDR3 amino acids: CASSLRSVNYGYTF. In nucleotides, the CDR3 is TGTGCCAGCAGCTTGCGTTCAGTTAACTATGGCTACACCTTC.

The count of this clone is one. The chain is built from TRBV30 and TRBJ1-5; unclear D gene. CDR1 is GTSNPN, CDR2 SVGIG, per germline (reference sequence). The CDR3 is made up of 13 amino acids. V lost 7 bases, J lost 4 bases, and 14 bases lay in between. CDR3 sequence (DNA): TGTGCCTCTAAATCCCGGGGTAATCAGCCCCAGCATTTT. It is translated as CASKSRGNQPQHF.

J is TRBJ2-5 and V is TRBV10-2; unclear D gene. CDR3 length equals 13 residues. Germline CDR1 reads WSHSY; CDR2 reads SAAADI. V was clipped by 2 bases and J by 5 bases, with 9 bases between them. This CDR3 is CASSEVETETQYF. CDR3 nucleotide sequence: TGCGCCAGCAGTGAGGTGGAGACGGAGACCCAGTACTTC.

The chain uses TRBV4-2 and TRBJ2-2, with 7 bases fitting TRBD2. Unmatched junction bases numbered 4, after V lost 0 bases and J lost 6 bases. Germline V gives CDR1 LGHNA, CDR2 YNFKEQ. This CDR3 is built from 15 residues. CDR3 in amino acids: CASSQDGGDSGELFF. The CDR3 DNA is TGTGCCAGCAGCCAAGATGGGGGGGATTCCGGGGAGCTGTTTTTT.

The chain links TRBV29-1 to TRBJ2-7; 8 bases are a match to TRBD2. This CDR3 is built from 18 residues. V shed 4 bases and J 4 bases; nucleotides not matched to a gene: 21. The germline V gene has CDR1 SQVTM and CDR2 ANQGSEA. The CDR3 DNA sequence: TGCAGCGTTGTGGATGTGAGTGAGCGGGGGAATTCGTGGTACGAGCAGTACTTC. Protein product: CSVVDVSERGNSWYEQYF.

The V gene is TRBV13, the J gene TRBJ1-2; D perhaps matches TRBD1 (6 bases). The V end was cut by 0 bases, the J end by 3 bases, with 8 bases between. CDR1 is PRHDT and CDR2 is FYEKMQ in the germline V gene (reference sequence). CDR3 length: 14 amino acids. Written as DNA, the CDR3 is TGTGCCAGCAGCTTAGGGCGGGGGCACTATGGCTACACCTTC. Protein sequence: CASSLGRGHYGYTF.

The chain couples TRBV5-1 to TRBJ1-3; D gene ambiguous. The length of the CDR3 is 17 residues. Germline V gives CDR1 SGHRS, CDR2 YFSETQ. The V gene lost 2 bases and the J gene lost 0 bases, with 15 bases spanning the gap. This chain's CDR3 is CASSFFGTESSGNTIYF. In DNA, the CDR3 is TGCGCCAGCAGCTTTTTTGGTACAGAGAGCTCTGGAAACACCATATATTTT.

This chain joins TRBV9 and TRBJ1-1; unclear D gene. The germline CDR1 and CDR2 sequences are SGDLS and YYNGEE. The CDR3 covers 16 residues. V lost 3 bases to trimming and J lost 0 bases, with 15 bases between them. Here the CDR3 reads CASSAPGSEMNTEAFF. As DNA, the CDR3 is TGTGCCAGCAGCGCCCCCGGGTCCGAGATGAACACTGAAGCTTTCTTT.

V usage is TRBV7-9 and J usage is TRBJ1-2; D remains unclear. This CDR3 region has 13 residues. Germline V CDR1 and CDR2: SEHNR, FQNEAQ (reference sequence). The V gene lost 3 bases and the J gene lost 6 bases, with 11 bases spanning the gap. CDR3 in amino acids: CASSFVSAHGYTF. Written as DNA, the CDR3 is TGTGCCAGCAGCTTCGTCTCCGCGCATGGCTACACCTTC.